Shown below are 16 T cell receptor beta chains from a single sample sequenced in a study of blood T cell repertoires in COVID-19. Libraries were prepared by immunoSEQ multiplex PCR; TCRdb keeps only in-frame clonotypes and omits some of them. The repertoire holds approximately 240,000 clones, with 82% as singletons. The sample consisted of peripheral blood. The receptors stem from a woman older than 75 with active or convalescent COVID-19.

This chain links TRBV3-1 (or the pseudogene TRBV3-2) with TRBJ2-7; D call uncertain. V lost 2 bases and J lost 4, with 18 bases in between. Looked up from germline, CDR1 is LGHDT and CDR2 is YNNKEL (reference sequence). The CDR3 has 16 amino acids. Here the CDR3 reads CASSQRIQWIGYEQYF. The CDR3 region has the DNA TGTGCCAGCAGCCAACGCATACAGTGGATCGGTTACGAGCAGTACTTC.

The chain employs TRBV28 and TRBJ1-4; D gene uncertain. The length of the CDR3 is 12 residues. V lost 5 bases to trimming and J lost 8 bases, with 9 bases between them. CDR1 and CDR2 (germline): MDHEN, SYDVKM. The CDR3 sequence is CASSTTAEKLFF. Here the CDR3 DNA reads TGTGCCAGCAGTACAACAGCCGAAAAACTGTTTTTT.

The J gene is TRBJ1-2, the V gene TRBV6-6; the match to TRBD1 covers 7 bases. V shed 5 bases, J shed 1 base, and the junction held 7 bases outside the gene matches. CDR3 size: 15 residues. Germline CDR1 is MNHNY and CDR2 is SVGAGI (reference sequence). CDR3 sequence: CASSTLTGSNYGYTF. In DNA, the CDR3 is TGTGCCAGCAGTACACTGACAGGGAGTAACTATGGCTACACCTTC.

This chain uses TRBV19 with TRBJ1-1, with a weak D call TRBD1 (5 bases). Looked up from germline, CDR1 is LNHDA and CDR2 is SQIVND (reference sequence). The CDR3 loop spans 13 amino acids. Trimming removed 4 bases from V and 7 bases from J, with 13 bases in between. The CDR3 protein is CASSTLGGIEAFF. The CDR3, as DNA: TGTGCCAGTAGTACCCTCGGGGGTATTGAAGCTTTCTTT.

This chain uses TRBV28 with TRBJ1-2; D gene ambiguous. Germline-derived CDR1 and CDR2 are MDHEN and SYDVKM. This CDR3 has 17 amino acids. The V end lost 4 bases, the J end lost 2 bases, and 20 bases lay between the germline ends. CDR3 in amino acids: CASSSGISLSGNYGYTF. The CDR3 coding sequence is TGTGCCAGCAGTTCTGGCATTAGTCTGTCCGGGAACTATGGCTACACCTTC.

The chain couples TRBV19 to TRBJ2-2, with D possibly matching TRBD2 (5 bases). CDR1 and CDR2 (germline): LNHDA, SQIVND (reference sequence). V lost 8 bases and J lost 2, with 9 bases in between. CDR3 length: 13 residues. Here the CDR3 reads CASLGLNTGELFF. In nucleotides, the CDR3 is TGTGCCAGTTTAGGACTCAACACCGGGGAGCTGTTTTTT.

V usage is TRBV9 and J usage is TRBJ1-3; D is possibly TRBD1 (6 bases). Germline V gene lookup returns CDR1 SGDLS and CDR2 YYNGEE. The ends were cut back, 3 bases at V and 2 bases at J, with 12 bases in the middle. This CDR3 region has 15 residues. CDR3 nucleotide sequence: TGTGCCAGCAGCGCCGGGGGGCCGGCTGGAAACACCATATATTTT. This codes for CASSAGGPAGNTIYF. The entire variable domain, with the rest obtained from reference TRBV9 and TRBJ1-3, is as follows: DSGVTQTPKHLITATGQRVTLRCSPRSGDLSVYWYQQSLDQGLQFLIQYYNGEERAKGNILERFSAQQFPDLHSELNLSSLELGDSALYFCASSAGGPAGNTIYFGEGSWLTVV.

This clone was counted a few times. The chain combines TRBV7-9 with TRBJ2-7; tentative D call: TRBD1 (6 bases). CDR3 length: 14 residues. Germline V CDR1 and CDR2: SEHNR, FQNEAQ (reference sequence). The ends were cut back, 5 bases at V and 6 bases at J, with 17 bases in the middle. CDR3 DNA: TGTGCCAGCAGCCCTATAAAACAGGGACGCGAGCAGTACTTC. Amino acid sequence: CASSPIKQGREQYF.

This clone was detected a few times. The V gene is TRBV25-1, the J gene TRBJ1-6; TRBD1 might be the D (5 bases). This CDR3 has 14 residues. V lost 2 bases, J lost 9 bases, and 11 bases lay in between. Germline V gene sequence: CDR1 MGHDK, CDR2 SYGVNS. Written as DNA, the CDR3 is TGTGCCAGCAGTGAAAATACCGGGGGTTCACCCCTCCACTTT. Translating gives CASSENTGGSPLHF. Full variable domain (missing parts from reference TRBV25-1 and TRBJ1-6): EADIYQTPRYLVIGTGKKITLECSQTMGHDKMYWYQQDPGMELHLIHYSYGVNSTEKGDLSSESTVSRIRTEHFPLTLESARPSHTSQYLCASSENTGGSPLHFGNGTRLTVT.

The CDR3 is CATSRELLSYNEQFF. The CDR3 bases are TGTGCCACCAGCAGAGAACTCCTATCCTACAATGAGCAGTTCTTC. The V and J genes are TRBV15 and TRBJ2-1; D unresolved. The CDR3 covers 15 residues. Germline CDR1 reads LNHNV; CDR2 reads YYDKDF (reference sequence). Trimming cost V 0 bases and J 1 base, with 7 bases left between them.

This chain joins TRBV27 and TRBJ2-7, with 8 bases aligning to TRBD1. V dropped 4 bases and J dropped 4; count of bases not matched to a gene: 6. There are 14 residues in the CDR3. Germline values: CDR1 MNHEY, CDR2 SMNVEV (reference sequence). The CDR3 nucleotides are TGTGCCAGCAGTTCCCGACAGGGGAGATACGAGCAGTACTTC. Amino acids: CASSSRQGRYEQYF.

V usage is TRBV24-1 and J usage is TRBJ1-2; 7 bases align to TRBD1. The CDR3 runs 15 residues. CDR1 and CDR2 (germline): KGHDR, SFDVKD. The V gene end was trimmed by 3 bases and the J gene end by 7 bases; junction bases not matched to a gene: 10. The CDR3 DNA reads TGTGCCACCAGTGATCCTCTAGGACAGGCTTCTGGCTACACCTTC. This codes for CATSDPLGQASGYTF.

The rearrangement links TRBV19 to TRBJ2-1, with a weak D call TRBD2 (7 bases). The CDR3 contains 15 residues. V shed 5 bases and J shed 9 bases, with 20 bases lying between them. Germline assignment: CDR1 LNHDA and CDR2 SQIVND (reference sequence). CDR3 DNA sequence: TGTGCCAGTAGTCCTGGACTAGTTAAGGGGGGTGAGCAGTTCTTC. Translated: CASSPGLVKGGEQFF.

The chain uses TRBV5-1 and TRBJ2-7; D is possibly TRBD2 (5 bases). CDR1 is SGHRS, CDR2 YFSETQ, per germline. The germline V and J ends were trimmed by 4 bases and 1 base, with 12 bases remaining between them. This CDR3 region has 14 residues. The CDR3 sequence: CASSPGPGSYEQYF. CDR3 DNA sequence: TGCGCCAGCAGCCCTGGCCCGGGGTCCTACGAGCAGTACTTC.

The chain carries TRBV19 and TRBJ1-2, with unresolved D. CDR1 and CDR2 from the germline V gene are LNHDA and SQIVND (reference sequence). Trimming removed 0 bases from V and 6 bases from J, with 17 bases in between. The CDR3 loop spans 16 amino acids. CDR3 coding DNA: TGTGCCAGTAGTATAGATCTCGAGGTATCCGGCGATGGCTACACCTTC. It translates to CASSIDLEVSGDGYTF.

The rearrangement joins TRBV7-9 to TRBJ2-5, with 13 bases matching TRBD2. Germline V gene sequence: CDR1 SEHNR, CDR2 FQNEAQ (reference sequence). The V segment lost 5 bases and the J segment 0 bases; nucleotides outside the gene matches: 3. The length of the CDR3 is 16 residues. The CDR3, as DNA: TGTGCCAGCAGCAAAGGACTAGCGGGAGACCAAGAGACCCAGTACTTC. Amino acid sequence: CASSKGLAGDQETQYF.